This T cell receptor beta chain derives from a study of T cell responses to AZD1222 COVID-19 vaccine. The CDR3 sequence is 13 residues long. V trimming: 5 bases; J trimming: 9 bases; junction bases outside the gene matches: 6. CDR1 SGDLS and CDR2 YYNGEE come from the germline V gene. Libraries were prepared by immunoSEQ multiplex PCR; TCRdb keeps only in-frame clonotypes and omits some of them. The sample carries 85,000 to 120,000 clones, approximately 87% recorded once. The rearrangement links TRBV9 to TRBJ2-1, with 9 bases identical to TRBD1. Material: peripheral blood, obtained on day 0 of AZD1222 vaccination. The TCR comes from an adult in good health. As DNA, the CDR3 is TGTGCCAGCAGTCGGACAGGGGAAAGTGAGCAGTTCTTC. Translating gives CASSRTGESEQFF. The variable domain in full, completed from reference TRBV9 and TRBJ2-1, reads DSGVTQTPKHLITATGQRVTLRCSPRSGDLSVYWYQQSLDQGLQFLIQYYNGEERAKGNILERFSAQQFPDLHSELNLSSLELGDSALYFCASSRTGESEQFFGPGTRLTVL.